Described below is a single T cell receptor beta chain sequence and its context. V shed 5 bases and J shed 0 bases, with 14 bases lying between them. From germline, CDR1 is SGHRS and CDR2 YFSETQ. The CDR3 is 16 residues long. This sample is part of a study of shared clonotypes between healthy human individuals. Profiling relied on immunoSEQ multiplex PCR, and the TCRdb table lists in-frame clones only, not all of them. The repertoire holds a few million clones, with approximately 93% as singletons. The chain combines TRBV5-1 with TRBJ2-2, with D perhaps assigned TRBD1 or TRBD2 (7 bases each). The source material was naive CD4+ T cells from PBMCs. Subset meaning: CD45RA+ positively selected. This receptor was identified in a man between 18 and 29 years old in good health. Some clones in this sample may be carry-over from other donors' samples. As DNA, the CDR3 is TGCGCCAGCAGTTCCAGGGGGACTACGAACACCGGGGAGCTGTTTTTT. Translating gives CASSSRGTTNTGELFF.